The next 12 T cell receptor beta chains were all read from a single sample in a study of cytomegalovirus exposure and HLA in healthy donors. A multiplex PCR was run with 60 Vbeta primers and 13 Jbeta primers. TCRdb's table, derived via immunoSEQ multiplex PCR, lists solely in-frame clones and lacks some. The profile covers some 150,000 clones, with around nine tenths appearing a single time and 0.85% to 1% taken by the ten largest. The sample was PBMCs. These receptors came from a woman aged 30 to 39 in good health and CMV-seronegative.

This chain links TRBV30 with TRBJ2-1, with 9 positions matching TRBD2. V shed 4 bases and J 7 bases; nucleotides not matched to a gene: 2. The CDR3 loop spans 12 amino acids. Germline loops: CDR1 GTSNPN, CDR2 SVGIG (reference sequence). As DNA, the CDR3 is TGTGCCTGGACTAGCGGGACTAATGAGCAGTTCTTC. Its protein product is CAWTSGTNEQFF. The whole variable domain, remainder taken from reference TRBV30 and TRBJ2-1, is SQTIHQWPATLVQPVGSPLSLECTVEGTSNPNLYWYRQAAGRGLQLLFYSVGIGQISSEVPQNLSASRPQDRQFILSSKKLLLSDSGFYLCAWTSGTNEQFFGPGTRLTVL.

The CDR3 region has the DNA TGTGCCAGCAGTCCCGGAGACAGGGACACCGGGGAGCTGTTTTTT. Translated: CASSPGDRDTGELFF. The chain recombines TRBV27 with TRBJ2-2; 7 bases line up with TRBD1. Germline CDR1 reads MNHEY; CDR2 reads SMNVEV (reference sequence). The V and J ends lost 5 bases and 3 bases, in that order; junction bases with no gene match: 6. The CDR3 is 15 amino acids.

As for this clone: One junction end does not reproduce the germline sequence, and a read error may be involved. This rearrangement joins TRBV9 to TRBJ2-2; D is unclear. The CDR3 covers 12 residues. Per germline, CDR1 SGDLS and CDR2 YYNGEE. The CDR3 nucleotides are TGTGCCAGCAGCATTAACACAGGGGAGCTGTTTTTT. This translates into CASSINTGELFF.

The rearrangement uses TRBV5-6 and TRBJ1-1; D unclear. This CDR3 is built from 17 residues. Germline V gene lookup returns CDR1 SGHDT and CDR2 YYEEEE. With 1 base removed from V and 1 base from J, the gap between germline ends came to 17 bases. CDR3 DNA sequence: TGTGCCAGCAGCTTGTATATCCTGGCAGGCAAGAACACTGAAGCTTTCTTT. This codes for CASSLYILAGKNTEAFF.

This sequence joins TRBV11-2 and TRBJ2-1, with 8 bases that match TRBD2. V gave up 5 bases and J gave up 0 bases; unmatched junction bases: 3. Germline V gene data show CDR1 as SGHAT and CDR2 as FQNNGV. This CDR3 spans 15 amino acids. The CDR3 region has the DNA TGTGCCAGCAGCGCGACTAGCGACTCCTACAATGAGCAGTTCTTC. Its translation: CASSATSDSYNEQFF.

V usage is TRBV15 and J usage is TRBJ2-2; 8 bases map to TRBD1. Gene TRBJ1-3 matches the end of the DNA better, so the J call may be wrong. Germline V CDR1 and CDR2: LNHNV, YYDKDF (reference sequence). This CDR3 has 16 residues. The CDR3 DNA is TGTGCCACCAGCAGATCCCAGGGGGCGCGCGGAAACACCATATATTTT. Residues: CATSRSQGARGNTIYF.

This clone is a singleton in its sample. This chain joins TRBV9 and TRBJ2-3; TRBD2 agrees at 11 bases. The CDR3 runs to 16 residues. Germline loops: CDR1 SGDLS, CDR2 YYNGEE. The J segment lost 1 base and the V segment lost 0 bases, leaving 1 base of the junction unmatched. The CDR3 protein is CASSVEGLAGTDTQYF. The CDR3 DNA sequence: TGTGCCAGCAGCGTAGAGGGACTAGCGGGCACAGATACGCAGTATTTT.

The chain uses TRBV27 and TRBJ2-3, with 7 bases matching TRBD1. Looked up from germline, CDR1 is MNHEY and CDR2 is SMNVEV (reference sequence). The V gene end was trimmed by 5 bases and the J gene end by 3 bases; junction bases not matched to a gene: 5. The length of the CDR3 is 14 residues. The CDR3 loop reads CASSDRVPTDTQYF. The DNA for the CDR3 is TGTGCCAGCAGTGACAGGGTTCCGACAGATACGCAGTATTTT.

J is TRBJ2-4 and V is TRBV28; D not certain. V lost 7 bases to trimming and J lost 0 bases, with 16 bases between them. CDR1 and CDR2 from the germline V gene are MDHEN and SYDVKM. The CDR3 is 16 amino acids. CDR3: CASTLAENLAKNIQYF. The CDR3 bases are TGTGCCAGCACCTTGGCGGAGAACTTAGCCAAAAACATTCAGTACTTC.

V gene TRBV18 combines with J gene TRBJ2-3, with D tentatively TRBD1 (5 bases). V was shortened by 4 bases and J by 4 bases, with 12 bases between the two germline ends. The CDR3 loop spans 14 amino acids. Per the germline V gene, CDR1 is KGHSH and CDR2 is LQKENI. The CDR3 nucleotides read TGTGCCAGCTCACACGACCAGGGTCCAGATACGCAGTATTTT. Translated: CASSHDQGPDTQYF.

The genes are TRBV4-1 and TRBJ2-3; 11 nucleotides line up with TRBD2. Germline V lookup: CDR1 MGHRA, CDR2 YSYEKL. This CDR3 is 16 amino acids long. V was clipped by 4 bases and J by 3 bases; unmatched bases: 6. This chain's CDR3 is CASSLPLAGGTDTQYF. In DNA, the CDR3 is TGCGCCAGCAGCCTGCCGCTAGCGGGGGGAACAGATACGCAGTATTTT.

This clone was picked up one time. This chain connects TRBV6-5 to TRBJ1-2; 7 bases agree with TRBD1. The CDR3 runs to 13 residues. Germline V CDR1 and CDR2: MNHEY, SVGAGI. The J segment lost 8 bases and the V segment lost 6 bases, leaving 9 bases of the junction unmatched. CDR3 sequence reads: CASRTTGTRGYTF. CDR3 bases: TGTGCCAGCAGGACGACAGGGACTCGGGGCTACACCTTC.